A selection of T cell receptor beta chains follows, all from one sample in a study of radiotherapy plus CTLA-4 blockade in lung cancer. Sequencing was performed with immunoSEQ multiplex PCR; in TCRdb, only in-frame clones are kept and a portion is missing. The sample shows fewer than 150,000 clones, about 83% of them seen only once. The sample was peripheral blood, taken from a patient treated with radiotherapy plus ipilimumab. The receptors here all came from a human donor with non-small cell lung cancer who had a partial response to radiotherapy plus ipilimumab. Each CDR3 is given with its conserved first and last residue. Fields, in order: D gene, V gene, clone size, J gene, CDR3 protein, CDR3 DNA. A D gene is named only where the DNA matches it firmly. Some rows have no size entry. The others give once, few or many, or a class for an expanded clone.

D gene: .
V gene: TRBV7-8
clone size: .
J gene: TRBJ2-3
CDR3 protein: CASSLAGRGTDTQYF
CDR3 DNA: TGTGCCAGCAGCTTAGCGGGTAGGGGAACAGATACGCAGTATTTT

D gene: .
V gene: TRBV5-6
clone size: .
J gene: TRBJ2-7
CDR3 protein: CASRGQALYEQYF
CDR3 DNA: TGTGCCAGCAGGGGCCAGGCGCTCTACGAGCAGTACTTC

D gene: .
V gene: TRBV27
clone size: .
J gene: TRBJ2-7
CDR3 protein: CASSHGDNYEQYF
CDR3 DNA: TGTGCCAGCAGCCACGGGGACAACTACGAGCAGTACTTC

D gene: .
V gene: TRBV9
clone size: few
J gene: TRBJ1-2
CDR3 protein: CASSVEDSTANYGYTF
CDR3 DNA: TGTGCCAGCAGCGTAGAGGACAGTACTGCTAACTATGGCTACACCTTC

D gene: TRBD2
V gene: TRBV2
clone size: .
J gene: TRBJ2-1
CDR3 protein: CASSGLAGNEQFF
CDR3 DNA: TGTGCCAGCAGTGGACTAGCGGGCAATGAGCAGTTCTTC

D gene: TRBD2
V gene: TRBV7-3
clone size: .
J gene: TRBJ2-1
CDR3 protein: CASSSALISGKGDNEQFF
CDR3 DNA: TGTGCCAGCAGCTCGGCCCTTATTAGCGGGAAAGGTGACAATGAGCAGTTCTTC

D gene: .
V gene: TRBV9
clone size: .
J gene: TRBJ2-5
CDR3 protein: CASSVAPLETQYF
CDR3 DNA: TGTGCCAGCAGCGTAGCCCCTTTGGAGACCCAGTACTTC

D gene: TRBD2
V gene: TRBV6-5
clone size: .
J gene: TRBJ2-3
CDR3 protein: CASTRSGISDTQYF
CDR3 DNA: TGTGCCAGCACCCGTAGCGGGATTTCAGATACGCAGTATTTT

D gene: .
V gene: TRBV28
clone size: .
J gene: TRBJ1-2
CDR3 protein: CATTPRGGIYTF
CDR3 DNA: TGTGCTACAACACCTAGGGGGGGGATCTACACCTTC

D gene: TRBD1
V gene: TRBV10-3
clone size: .
J gene: TRBJ1-1
CDR3 protein: CASTGDLTEAFF
CDR3 DNA: TGTGCCAGTACAGGGGATCTCACTGAAGCTTTCTTT

D gene: TRBD1
V gene: TRBV5-4
clone size: few
J gene: TRBJ1-2
CDR3 protein: CATSSLGSGQGARGYGYTF
CDR3 DNA: TGTGCCACGAGCAGCTTGGGGTCGGGACAGGGGGCGCGAGGCTATGGCTACACCTTC

D gene: .
V gene: TRBV4-2
clone size: .
J gene: TRBJ1-1
CDR3 protein: CASSQARKASTEAFF
CDR3 DNA: TGTGCCAGCAGCCAAGCCCGTAAAGCGAGTACTGAAGCTTTCTTT

D gene: .
V gene: TRBV9
clone size: .
J gene: TRBJ2-3
CDR3 protein: CASSVRTATDTQYF
CDR3 DNA: TGTGCCAGCAGCGTAAGGACTGCAACAGATACGCAGTATTTT

D gene: .
V gene: TRBV10-3
clone size: .
J gene: TRBJ2-6
CDR3 protein: CAISPGKGSGANVLTF
CDR3 DNA: TGTGCCATCAGCCCAGGGAAAGGCTCTGGGGCCAACGTCCTGACTTTC

D gene: .
V gene: TRBV7-2
clone size: .
J gene: TRBJ1-5
CDR3 protein: CASSAMSGVNQPQHF
CDR3 DNA: TGTGCCAGCAGCGCCATGTCAGGGGTCAATCAGCCCCAGCATTTT

D gene: .
V gene: TRBV5-6
clone size: .
J gene: TRBJ2-3
CDR3 protein: CASSLELGGRTDTQYF
CDR3 DNA: TGTGCCAGCAGCTTGGAATTAGGGGGACGCACAGATACGCAGTATTTT

D gene: .
V gene: TRBV11-3
clone size: .
J gene: TRBJ2-5
CDR3 protein: CASSQLYQETQYF
CDR3 DNA: TGTGCCAGCAGCCAACTTTATCAAGAGACCCAGTACTTC